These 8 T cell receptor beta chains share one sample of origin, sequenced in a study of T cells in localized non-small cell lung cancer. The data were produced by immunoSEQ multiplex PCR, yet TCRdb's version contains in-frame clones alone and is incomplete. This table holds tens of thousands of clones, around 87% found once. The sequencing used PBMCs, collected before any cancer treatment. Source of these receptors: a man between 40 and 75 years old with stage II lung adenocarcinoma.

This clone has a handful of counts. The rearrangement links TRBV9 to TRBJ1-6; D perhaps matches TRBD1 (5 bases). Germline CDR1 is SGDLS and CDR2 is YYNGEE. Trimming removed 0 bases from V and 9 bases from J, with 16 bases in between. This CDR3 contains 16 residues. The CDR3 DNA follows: TGTGCCAGCAGCGTAGAAGGAGGGACGAGTGGTTCACCCCTCCACTTT. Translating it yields CASSVEGGTSGSPLHF. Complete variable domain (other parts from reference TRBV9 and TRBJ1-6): DSGVTQTPKHLITATGQRVTLRCSPRSGDLSVYWYQQSLDQGLQFLIQYYNGEERAKGNILERFSAQQFPDLHSELNLSSLELGDSALYFCASSVEGGTSGSPLHFGNGTRLTVT.

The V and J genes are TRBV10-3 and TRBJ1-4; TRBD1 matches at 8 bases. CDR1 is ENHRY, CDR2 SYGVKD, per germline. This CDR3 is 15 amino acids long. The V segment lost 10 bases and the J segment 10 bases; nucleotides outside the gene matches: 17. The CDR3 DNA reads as TGTGCCAGCAGCCCCCAAGGACAGGGTCGGGGAAAACTGTTTTTT. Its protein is CASSPQGQGRGKLFF.

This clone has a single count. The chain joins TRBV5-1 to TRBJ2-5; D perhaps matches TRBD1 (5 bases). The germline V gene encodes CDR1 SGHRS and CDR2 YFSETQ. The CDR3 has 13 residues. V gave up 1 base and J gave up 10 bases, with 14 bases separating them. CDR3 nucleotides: TGCGCCAGCAGCTTGTGGCCAGGGTCCGACCAGTACTTC. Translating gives CASSLWPGSDQYF.

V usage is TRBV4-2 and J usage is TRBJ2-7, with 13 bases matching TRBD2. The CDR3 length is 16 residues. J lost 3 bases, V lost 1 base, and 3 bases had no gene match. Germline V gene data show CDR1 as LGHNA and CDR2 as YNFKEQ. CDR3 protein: CASSQAGTSGIYEQYF. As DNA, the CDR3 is TGTGCCAGCAGCCAAGCCGGGACTAGCGGGATCTACGAGCAGTACTTC.

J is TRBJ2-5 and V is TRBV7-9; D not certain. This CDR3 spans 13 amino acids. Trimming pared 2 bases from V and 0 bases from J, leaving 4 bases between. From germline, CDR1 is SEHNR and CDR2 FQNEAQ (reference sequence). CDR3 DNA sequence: TGTGCCAGCAGCTTAACCAACCAAGAGACCCAGTACTTC. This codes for CASSLTNQETQYF. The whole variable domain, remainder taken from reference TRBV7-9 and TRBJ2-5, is DTGVSQNPRHKITKRGQNVTFRCDPISEHNRLYWYRQTLGQGPEFLTYFQNEAQLEKSRLLSDRFSAERPKGSFSTLEIQRTEQGDSAMYLCASSLTNQETQYFGPGTRLLVL.

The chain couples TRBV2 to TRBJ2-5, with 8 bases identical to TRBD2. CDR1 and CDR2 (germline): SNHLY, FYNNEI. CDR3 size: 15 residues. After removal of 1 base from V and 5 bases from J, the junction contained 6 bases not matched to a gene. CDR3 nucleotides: TGTGCCAGCAGTGAAGAGGGGAGCGGGGGCGAGACCCAGTACTTC. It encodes CASSEEGSGGETQYF.

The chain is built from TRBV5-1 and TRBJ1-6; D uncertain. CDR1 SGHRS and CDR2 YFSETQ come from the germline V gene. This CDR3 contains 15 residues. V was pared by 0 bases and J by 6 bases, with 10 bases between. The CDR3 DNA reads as TGCGCCAGCAGCTTGGAGGGCAGAGGTAATTCACCCCTCCACTTT. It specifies CASSLEGRGNSPLHF.

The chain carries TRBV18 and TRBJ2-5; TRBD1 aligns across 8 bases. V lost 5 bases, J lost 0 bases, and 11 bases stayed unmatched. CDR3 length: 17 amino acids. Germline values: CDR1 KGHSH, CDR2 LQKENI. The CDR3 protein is CASSFGQGGENQETQYF. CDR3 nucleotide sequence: TGTGCCAGCTCATTCGGACAGGGTGGGGAGAACCAAGAGACCCAGTACTTC. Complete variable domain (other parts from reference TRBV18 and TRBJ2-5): NAGVMQNPRHLVRRRGQEARLRCSPMKGHSHVYWYRQLPEEGLKFMVYLQKENIIDESGMPKERFSAEFPKEGPSILRIQQVVRGDSAAYFCASSFGQGGENQETQYFGPGTRLLVL.